This T cell receptor beta chain was retrieved from a study of control samples from healthy donors and cancer patients. Method: immunoSEQ multiplex PCR; TCRdb's copy keeps in-frame clones and lacks some. The sample contains 80,000 to 100,000 clones, 88% of which appear only once. Looked up from germline, CDR1 is LGHNA and CDR2 is YSLEER. V gave up 4 bases and J gave up 7 bases, with 19 bases separating them. This CDR3 is 15 amino acids long. The sample was blood. The origin of this receptor is a man aged 25-45 years in good health. This chain links TRBV4-3 with TRBJ1-1; TRBD1 is a possible D gene (6 bases). The CDR3 is CASSRDRGQRIEAFF. CDR3 in DNA: TGCGCCAGCAGCCGGGACCGCGGACAGCGGATTGAAGCTTTCTTT.